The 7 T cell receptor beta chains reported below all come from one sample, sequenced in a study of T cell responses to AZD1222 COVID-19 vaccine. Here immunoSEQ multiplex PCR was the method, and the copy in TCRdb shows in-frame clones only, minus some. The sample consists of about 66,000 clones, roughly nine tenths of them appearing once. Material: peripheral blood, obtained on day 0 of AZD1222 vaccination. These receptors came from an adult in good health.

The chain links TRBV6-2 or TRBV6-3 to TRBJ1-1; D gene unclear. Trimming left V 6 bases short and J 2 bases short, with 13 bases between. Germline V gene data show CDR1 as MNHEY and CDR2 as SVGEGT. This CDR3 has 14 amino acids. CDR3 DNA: TGTGCCAGCAGCCCCATTTTGGATAACACTGAAGCTTTCTTT. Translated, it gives CASSPILDNTEAFF.

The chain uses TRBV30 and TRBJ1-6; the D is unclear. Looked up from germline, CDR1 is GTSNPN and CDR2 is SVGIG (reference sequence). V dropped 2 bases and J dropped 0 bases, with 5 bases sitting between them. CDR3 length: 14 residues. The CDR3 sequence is CAWSFSSYNSPLHF. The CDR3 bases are TGTGCCTGGAGTTTTAGCTCCTATAATTCACCCCTCCACTTT.

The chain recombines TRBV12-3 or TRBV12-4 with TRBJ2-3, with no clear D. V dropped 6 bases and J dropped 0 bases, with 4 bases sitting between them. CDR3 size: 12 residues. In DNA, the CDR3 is TGTGCCAGCAGGCCGAGCACAGATACGCAGTATTTT. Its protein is CASRPSTDTQYF.

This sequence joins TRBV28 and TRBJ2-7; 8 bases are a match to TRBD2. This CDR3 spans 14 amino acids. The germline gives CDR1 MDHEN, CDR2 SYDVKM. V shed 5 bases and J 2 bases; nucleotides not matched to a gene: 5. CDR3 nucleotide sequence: TGTGCCAGCAGTGCGGGACTAGATCCCTACGAGCAGTACTTC. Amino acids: CASSAGLDPYEQYF.

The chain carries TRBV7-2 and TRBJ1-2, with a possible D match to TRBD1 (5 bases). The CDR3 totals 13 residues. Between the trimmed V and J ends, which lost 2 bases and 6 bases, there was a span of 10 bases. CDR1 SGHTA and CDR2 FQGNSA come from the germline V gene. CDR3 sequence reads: CASSLQGSDGYTF. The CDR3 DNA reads TGTGCCAGCAGCTTACAGGGATCGGATGGCTACACCTTC.

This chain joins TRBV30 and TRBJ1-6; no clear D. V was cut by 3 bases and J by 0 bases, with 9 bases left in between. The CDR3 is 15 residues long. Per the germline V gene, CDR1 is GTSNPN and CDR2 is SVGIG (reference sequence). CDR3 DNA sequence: TGTGCCTGGAGGTCCTTCAGCTCCTATAATTCACCCCTCCACTTT. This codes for CAWRSFSSYNSPLHF.

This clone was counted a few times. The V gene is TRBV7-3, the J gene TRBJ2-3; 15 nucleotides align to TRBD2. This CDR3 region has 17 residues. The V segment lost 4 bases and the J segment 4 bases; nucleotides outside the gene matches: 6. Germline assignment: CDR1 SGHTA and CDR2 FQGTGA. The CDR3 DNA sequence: TGTGCCAGCAGCTCCGGACTAGCGGGAGGGTGGGCAGATACGCAGTATTTT. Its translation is CASSSGLAGGWADTQYF.